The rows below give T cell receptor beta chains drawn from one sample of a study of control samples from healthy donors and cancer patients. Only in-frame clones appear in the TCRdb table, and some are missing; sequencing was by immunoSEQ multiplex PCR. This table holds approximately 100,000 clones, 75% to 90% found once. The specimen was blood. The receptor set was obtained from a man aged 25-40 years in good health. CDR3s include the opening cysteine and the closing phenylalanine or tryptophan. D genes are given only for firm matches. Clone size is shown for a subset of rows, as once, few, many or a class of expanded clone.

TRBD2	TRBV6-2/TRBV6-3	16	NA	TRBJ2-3	TGTGCCAGCAGTTACTATATAGCGGGAGAGGAAGATACGCAGTATTTT	CASSYYIAGEEDTQYF
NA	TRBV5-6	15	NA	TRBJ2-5	TGTGCCAGCAGCGCCGGGACTCAGTACCAAGAGACCCAGTACTTC	CASSAGTQYQETQYF
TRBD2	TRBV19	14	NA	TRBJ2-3	TGTGCCAGTACGGACGGGAGGACCACAGATACGCAGTATTTT	CASTDGRTTDTQYF
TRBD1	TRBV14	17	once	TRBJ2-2	TGTGCCAGCAGCCAAGTAAAAGGGGGCATCGACACCGGGGAGCTGTTTTTT	CASSQVKGGIDTGELFF
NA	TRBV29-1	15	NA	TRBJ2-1	TGCAGCGTTGAAGCCTGGGACAAATCATACAATGAGCAGTTCTTC	CSVEAWDKSYNEQFF
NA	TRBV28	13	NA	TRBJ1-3	TGTGCCAGCAGTTCTGGCCGTGGAAACACCATATATTTT	CASSSGRGNTIYF
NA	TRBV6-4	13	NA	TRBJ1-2	TGTGCCAGCAGTAGACTCCTGGGTTTCGGCTACACCTTC	CASSRLLGFGYTF
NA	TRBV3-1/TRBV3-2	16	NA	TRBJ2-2	TGTGCCAGCAGCCATCAATACCGGGTAGGCACCGGGGAGCTGTTTTTT	CASSHQYRVGTGELFF
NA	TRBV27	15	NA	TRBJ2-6	TGTGCCAGCAGTCTAAAACCGTCTGGGGCCAACGTCCTGACTTTC	CASSLKPSGANVLTF
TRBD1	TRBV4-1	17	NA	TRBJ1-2	TGCGCCAGCAGCCATTTCGGCCGGGACAGGGGGAACTATGGCTACACCTTC	CASSHFGRDRGNYGYTF
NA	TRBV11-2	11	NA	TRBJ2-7	TGTGCCAGCAGCCTAATCGACGAGCAGTACTTC	CASSLIDEQYF
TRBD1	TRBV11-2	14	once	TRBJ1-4	TGTGCCAGCAGCCTGGGACAGCCTAATGAAAAACTGTTTTTT	CASSLGQPNEKLFF
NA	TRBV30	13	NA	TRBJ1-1	TGTGCCTGGACGCACAGTAAGAACACTGAAGCTTTCTTT	CAWTHSKNTEAFF
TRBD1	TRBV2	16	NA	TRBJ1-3	TGTGCCAGCGCGGACAGGTCCACGACCTCTGGAAACACCATATATTTT	CASADRSTTSGNTIYF
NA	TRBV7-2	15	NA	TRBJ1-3	TGTGCCAGCAGCTTTACCGGGGGGGCTGGAAACACCATATATTTT	CASSFTGGAGNTIYF
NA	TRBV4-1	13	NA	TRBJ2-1	TGCGCCAGCAGCCCCTACTTCTACAATGAGCAGTTCTTC	CASSPYFYNEQFF
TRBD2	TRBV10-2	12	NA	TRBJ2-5	TGCGCCAGCAGTAAAGCGGGGGAGACCCAGTACTTC	CASSKAGETQYF
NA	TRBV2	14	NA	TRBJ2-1	TGTGCCAGCAGTGAATTAACCGTGGGCAATGAGCAGTTCTTC	CASSELTVGNEQFF
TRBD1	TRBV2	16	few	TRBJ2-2	TGTGCCAGCAATGCGGCAGGGGGTATGAACACCGGGGAGCTGTTTTTT	CASNAAGGMNTGELFF
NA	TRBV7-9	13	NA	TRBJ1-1	TGTGCCAGCAGCCATGGACAGAACACTGAAGCTTTCTTT	CASSHGQNTEAFF
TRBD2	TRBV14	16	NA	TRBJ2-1	TGTGCCAGCAGCCCCCTCCTAGCGGGGGATTACAATGAGCAGTTCTTC	CASSPLLAGDYNEQFF
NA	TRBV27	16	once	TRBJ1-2	TGTGCCAGCAGTTTATCGCTAGGACGGCCGGACTATGGCTACACCTTC	CASSLSLGRPDYGYTF
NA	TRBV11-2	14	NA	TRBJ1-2	TGTGCCAGCAGCTTAGGGGCCACTTTCTATGGCTACACCTTC	CASSLGATFYGYTF
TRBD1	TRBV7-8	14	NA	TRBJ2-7	TGTGCCAGCAGCTTGGGACAGGGGGGTGGCGAGCAGTACTTC	CASSLGQGGGEQYF
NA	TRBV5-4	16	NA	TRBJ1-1	TGTGCCAGCAGTATCACTGGCGGCCTGTGGGGTACTGAAGCTTTCTTT	CASSITGGLWGTEAFF
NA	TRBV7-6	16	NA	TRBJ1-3	TGTGCCAGCAGCTCCCTTTTCACAGCGTCTGGAAACACCATATATTTT	CASSSLFTASGNTIYF
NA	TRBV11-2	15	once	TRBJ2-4	TGTGCCAGCAGCTTAAGAGGGGGAGGAGACAACATTCAGTACTTC	CASSLRGGGDNIQYF
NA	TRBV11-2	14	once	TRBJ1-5	TGTGCCAGCAGCTCCCGACCGCGCAATCAGCCCCAGCATTTT	CASSSRPRNQPQHF
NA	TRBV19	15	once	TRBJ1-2	TGTGCCAGTAGTATCCCTGGGACGGTAAACTATGGCTACACCTTC	CASSIPGTVNYGYTF
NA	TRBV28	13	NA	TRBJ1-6	TGTGCCAGCAGACGACAGCCTAATTCACCCCTCCACTTT	CASRRQPNSPLHF
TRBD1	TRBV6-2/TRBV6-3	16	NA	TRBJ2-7	TGTGCCAGCAGTTCTCCGGGACAGACGGGTCGCGACGAGCAGTACTTC	CASSSPGQTGRDEQYF
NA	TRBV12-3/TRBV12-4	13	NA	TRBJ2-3	TGTGCCAGCGCCGGGACCCGCACAGATACGCAGTATTTT	CASAGTRTDTQYF
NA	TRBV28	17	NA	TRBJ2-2	TGTGCCAGCAGCTTCCGAGACGGATCCCCGGACACCGGGGAGCTGTTTTTT	CASSFRDGSPDTGELFF
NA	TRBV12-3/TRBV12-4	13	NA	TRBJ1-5	TGTGCCAGCAGTTTAGGCAACTATCAGCCCCAGCATTTT	CASSLGNYQPQHF
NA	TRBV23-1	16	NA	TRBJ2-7	TGCGCCAGCAGTCAGCCGGGACACTTATTCTCCTACGAGCAGTACTTC	CASSQPGHLFSYEQYF
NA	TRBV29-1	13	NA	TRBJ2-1	TGCAGCTCACTGTTGCCGGGGAACAATGAGCAGTTCTTC	CSSLLPGNNEQFF
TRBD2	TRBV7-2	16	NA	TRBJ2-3	TGTGCCAGCAGCTCTCAACTAGCGGGGGGCACAGATACGCAGTATTTT	CASSSQLAGGTDTQYF
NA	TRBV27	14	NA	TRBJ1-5	TGTGCCAGCAGTTTTGCGCAGTTCAATCAGCCCCAGCATTTT	CASSFAQFNQPQHF
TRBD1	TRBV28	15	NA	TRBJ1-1	TGTGCCAGCAGGCCGACAGGGGGGGGGTACACTGAAGCTTTCTTT	CASRPTGGGYTEAFF
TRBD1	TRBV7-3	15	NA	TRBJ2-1	TGTGCCAGCAGCTCCGGATGGGACAGTAACAATGAGCAGTTCTTC	CASSSGWDSNNEQFF
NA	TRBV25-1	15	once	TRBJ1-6	TGTGCCAGCAGTGACCCCCGACTTTTGAATTCACCCCTCCACTTT	CASSDPRLLNSPLHF
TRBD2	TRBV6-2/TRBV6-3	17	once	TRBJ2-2	TGTGCCAGCAGTTCACAATACGGGGGGGCGAACACCGGGGAGCTGTTTTTT	CASSSQYGGANTGELFF
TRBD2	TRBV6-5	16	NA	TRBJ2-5	TGTGCCAGCAGTTACGGTTTTGCTAGCGGGGTTGAGACCCAGTACTTC	CASSYGFASGVETQYF
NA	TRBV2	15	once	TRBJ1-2	TGTGCCGGCATGCCCCCCGTAGGGCTAGTCTATGGCTACACCTTC	CAGMPPVGLVYGYTF
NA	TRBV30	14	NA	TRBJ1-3	TGTGCCTGGATGGGGAGTCGTCTTGGAAACACCATATATTTT	CAWMGSRLGNTIYF
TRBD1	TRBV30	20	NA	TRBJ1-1	TGTGCCTGGAGCGCCAAGGCCTCCGGGACAGCCAGGAAACTTAACACTGAAGCTTTCTTT	CAWSAKASGTARKLNTEAFF
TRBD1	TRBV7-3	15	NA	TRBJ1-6	TGTGCCAGCAGCTCGGGGGACAGGGGTGACTCACCCCTCCACTTT	CASSSGDRGDSPLHF
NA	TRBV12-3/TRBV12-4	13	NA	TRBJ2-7	TGTGCCAGCAGTTTCAATGCGGCCTACGAGCAGTACTTC	CASSFNAAYEQYF
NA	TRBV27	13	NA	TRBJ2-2	TGTGCCAGCAGTTTAGTCCGGCTCGGGGAGCTGTTTTTT	CASSLVRLGELFF
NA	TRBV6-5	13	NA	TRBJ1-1	TGTGCCAGCAGTTTCAACAGGAACACTGAAGCTTTCTTT	CASSFNRNTEAFF
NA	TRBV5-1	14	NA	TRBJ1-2	TGCGCCAGCAGCTTGGTTGTTGGAAACTATGGCTACACCTTC	CASSLVVGNYGYTF
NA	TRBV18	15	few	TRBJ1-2	TGTGCCAGCTCATCTGGGCAAGGGGCCCTCTATGGCTACACCTTC	CASSSGQGALYGYTF
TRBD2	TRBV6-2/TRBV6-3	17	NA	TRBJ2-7	TGTGCCAGCAGTTACTCCTGGGCTAGCGGGACCCCCTACGAGCAGTACTTC	CASSYSWASGTPYEQYF
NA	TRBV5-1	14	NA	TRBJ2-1	TGCGCCAGCAGTGGGCATAAGAGGTACAATGAGCAGTTCTTC	CASSGHKRYNEQFF
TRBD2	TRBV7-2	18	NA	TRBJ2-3	TGTGCCAGCACCGTCTCAACAGCGGGAGGGCCGTGGTTAGATACGCAGTATTTT	CASTVSTAGGPWLDTQYF
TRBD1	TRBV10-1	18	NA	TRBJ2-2	TGCGCCAGCAGCGACCCCTCGGGACAGGGCCCCTATGAGGGGGAGCTGTTTTTT	CASSDPSGQGPYEGELFF
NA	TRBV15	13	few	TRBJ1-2	TGTGCCACCAGCAGTCGGAAGGGAGATGGCTACACCTTC	CATSSRKGDGYTF